The text below deals with one T cell receptor beta chain. Its antigen remains unidentified. Among the donors, all were Caucasian adults who lived in Nashville, Tennessee. Per germline, CDR1 MNHEY and CDR2 SVGAGI. The V and J ends lost 2 bases and 7 bases, in that order; junction bases with no gene match: 4. The CDR3 has 15 residues. This sample stems from a study of shared clonotypes between healthy human individuals. Study findings and constraints: Although depth was large, rarefaction showed that sequencing of the sorted subsets was incomplete. In having few donors, the study represented limited genetic and exposure-history diversity. The study sampled only blood, and tissue repertoires likely differ.

Assay used: immunoSEQ multiplex PCR; TCRdb lists only in-frame clones, some missing. The repertoire holds roughly 2.4 million clones, with 90% to 97% as singletons. This TCR came from a man aged 18 to 30 in good health. The chain is built from TRBV6-5 and TRBJ1-6; 8 bases match TRBD1. Sequencing was carried out using naive CD4+ T cells sorted from blood. Subset here: CD45RA+ positively selected. The CDR3 sequence: CASSYQRQGNSPLHF. For the CDR3, the DNA is TGTGCCAGCAGTTACCAAAGACAGGGGAATTCACCCCTCCACTTT.